This T cell receptor (beta chain) emerged from a study of cytomegalovirus exposure and HLA in healthy donors. Points from the study as a whole: Analysis was carried out at a later point, and it linked a missense DCLRE1C variant to TCR beta V- and J-gene trimming. Being indistinguishable, some V segments were excluded, TRBV6-2 and TRBV6-3 among them. Association with HLA alleles at 0.05 false discovery rate was found for approximately 18,000 TCR beta sequences in a later analysis. Within an earlier analysis, most TCR beta V segments proved productive either about 90% or about 30% of the time.

Note on this clone: Its antigen is not identified.

In the PCR, 60 Vbeta and 13 Jbeta primers were used. The method was immunoSEQ multiplex PCR; TCRdb's version includes in-frame clones alone and lacks a portion of them. The sample has over 150,000 clones; approximately 84% are singletons. The germline V and J ends were trimmed by 5 bases and 0 bases, with 22 bases remaining between them. The CDR3 extends over 18 amino acids. The germline CDR1 and CDR2 sequences are LNHDA and SQIVND (reference sequence). The TCR originated in a boy aged 2-15 years in good health and CMV-seronegative. The chain carries TRBV19 and TRBJ2-5, with D perhaps matching TRBD1 (6 bases). The sample comprised PBMCs. The CDR3 DNA sequence: TGTGCCAGTAGTCGGTGGTTCGTACAGGGTCGCAACCAAGAGACCCAGTACTTC. This codes for CASSRWFVQGRNQETQYF.